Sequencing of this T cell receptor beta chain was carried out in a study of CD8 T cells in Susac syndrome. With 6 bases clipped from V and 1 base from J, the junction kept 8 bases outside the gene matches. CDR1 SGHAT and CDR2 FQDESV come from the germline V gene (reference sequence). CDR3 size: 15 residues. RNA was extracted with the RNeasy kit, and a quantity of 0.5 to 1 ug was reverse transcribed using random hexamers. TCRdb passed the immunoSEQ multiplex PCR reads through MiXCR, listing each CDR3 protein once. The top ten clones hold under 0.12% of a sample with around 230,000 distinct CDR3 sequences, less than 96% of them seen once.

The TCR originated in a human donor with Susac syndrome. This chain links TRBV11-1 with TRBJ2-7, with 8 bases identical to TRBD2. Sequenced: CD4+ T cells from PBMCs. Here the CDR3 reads CASRRTSGGSYEQYF. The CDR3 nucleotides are TGTGCCAGCAGACGTACTAGCGGAGGATCCTACGAGCAGTACTTC.